These 21 T cell receptor beta chains came from one sample sequenced in a study of blood T cell repertoires in COVID-19 (TCRdb year 2020). The library was built by means of the immunoSEQ multiplex PCR assay. Sourced from immuneACCESS, this table was stored by TCRdb with only in-frame sequences that have V and J called. A share of the clones is absent; for the studies checked, an unresolved V gene accounts for under half, and the remainder has no known explanation. The sample table records a few hundred thousand clones; 88% of these occur just once. Clones ranked in the top ten supply under 2.5% of the sample. Sequencing was performed on PBMCs or T cells enriched from blood (not recorded which). The receptors originated from a woman in her thirties or forties with acute COVID-19.

The rearrangement joins TRBV3-1 (or the pseudogene TRBV3-2) to TRBJ1-1; D may be TRBD1 (5 bases). CDR1 is LGHDT, CDR2 YNNKEL, per germline (reference sequence). CDR3 length equals 13 residues. Deletions cut 4 bases from V and 8 bases from J, with 14 bases between. The CDR3 DNA sequence: TGTGCCAGCAGCCGAGGAGCGGGACTGGAAGCTTTCTTT. Amino acid sequence: CASSRGAGLEAFF.

V is TRBV4-3 and J is TRBJ1-2, with D unresolved. The length of the CDR3 is 15 residues. Germline V gene sequence: CDR1 LGHNA, CDR2 YSLEER. V lost 0 bases to trimming and J lost 4 bases, with 12 bases between them. CDR3 in amino acids: CASSQEEGFGYGYTF. In DNA, the CDR3 is TGCGCCAGCAGCCAAGAAGAGGGTTTTGGCTATGGCTACACCTTC.

CDR3 loop: CSATTGGGTEAFF. DNA for the CDR3: TGCAGCGCAACAACAGGGGGTGGCACTGAAGCTTTCTTT. The chain has TRBV29-1 and TRBJ1-1; 8 bases fit TRBD1. CDR1 SQVTM and CDR2 ANQGSEA come from the germline V gene. After removal of 7 bases from V and 4 bases from J, the junction contained 8 bases not matched to a gene. The CDR3 runs to 13 residues.

The chain joins TRBV6-5 to TRBJ2-1; 14 nucleotides agree with TRBD2. This CDR3 is 16 amino acids long. Germline assignment: CDR1 MNHEY and CDR2 SVGAGI. V was clipped by 0 bases and J by 8 bases; unmatched bases: 3. This CDR3 is CASSYSGTSGGHEQFF. The CDR3 coding sequence is TGTGCCAGCAGTTACTCCGGGACTAGCGGGGGCCATGAGCAGTTCTTC.

This chain uses TRBV9 with TRBJ2-2; unclear D gene. From germline, CDR1 is SGDLS and CDR2 YYNGEE. The CDR3 consists of 13 residues. V was trimmed by 0 bases and J by 9 bases, leaving 9 bases between them. The chain's CDR3 is CASSVESYRELFF. The CDR3 DNA reads as TGTGCCAGCAGCGTAGAGTCCTACCGGGAGCTGTTTTTT.

The V call is TRBV11-2, the J call TRBJ1-3; D unclear. Between the trimmed V and J ends, which lost 6 bases and 4 bases, there was a span of 7 bases. Germline-derived CDR1 and CDR2 are SGHAT and FQNNGV. This CDR3 comprises 12 residues. DNA of the CDR3: TGTGCCAGCAGTATAGAGGGAAACACCATATATTTT. This encodes CASSIEGNTIYF. Full variable domain (remainder filled in from reference TRBV11-2 and TRBJ1-3): EAGVAQSPRYKIIEKRQSVAFWCNPISGHATLYWYQQILGQGPKLLIQFQNNGVVDDSQLPKDRFSAERLKGVDSTLKIQPAKLEDSAVYLCASSIEGNTIYFGEGSWLTVV.

This chain uses TRBV15 with TRBJ1-1; 11 nucleotides match TRBD1. The CDR3 has 14 residues. The germline V gene has CDR1 LNHNV and CDR2 YYDKDF (reference sequence). J lost 4 bases, V lost 6 bases, and 4 bases had no gene match. The CDR3 spells CATSVDRGPTEAFF. Here the CDR3 DNA reads TGTGCCACCAGTGTGGACAGGGGGCCCACTGAAGCTTTCTTT.

V and J are TRBV4-1 and TRBJ2-3, with 7 positions matching TRBD2. After removal of 3 bases from V and 1 base from J, the junction contained 13 bases not matched to a gene. This CDR3 comprises 18 residues. The germline gives CDR1 MGHRA, CDR2 YSYEKL. The CDR3 is CASSQDYVRAGGTDTQYF. The DNA of the CDR3 is TGCGCCAGCAGCCAGGATTACGTTCGGGCGGGAGGCACAGATACGCAGTATTTT.

The chain combines TRBV18 with TRBJ2-3; possible D gene TRBD1, 5 bases. This CDR3 comprises 16 residues. Germline assignment: CDR1 KGHSH and CDR2 LQKENI. V lost 3 bases to trimming and J lost 3 bases, with 16 bases between them. CDR3 coding DNA: TGTGCCAGCTCACCCAGGTTAGGGGTGGAAACAGATACGCAGTATTTT. Translated: CASSPRLGVETDTQYF.

V gene TRBV27 combines with J gene TRBJ2-3; 11 bases map to TRBD2. Germline values: CDR1 MNHEY, CDR2 SMNVEV (reference sequence). V shed 5 bases, J shed 2 bases, and the junction held 6 bases outside the gene matches. CDR3 length: 16 residues. The CDR3 nucleotides are TGTGCCAGCAGTGTCACTAGCGGGAGTTTCACAGATACGCAGTATTTT. Its protein product is CASSVTSGSFTDTQYF.

In DNA form, the CDR3 reads TGTGCCACCAGTCAGACAGGGAACTATGGCTACACCTTC. Translated, it gives CATSQTGNYGYTF. The chain joins TRBV24-1 to TRBJ1-2; 7 positions match TRBD1. The junction had 2 bases not matched to a gene; V was cut back by 6 bases and J by 2 bases. The CDR3 length is 13 residues. CDR1 and CDR2 from the germline V gene are KGHDR and SFDVKD.

The V and J genes are TRBV5-4 and TRBJ2-5, with 8 bases that match TRBD1. Germline CDR1 and CDR2: SGHNT and YYREEE (reference sequence). V lost 4 bases and J lost 3; bases outside the gene matches: 11. This CDR3 has 16 amino acids. CDR3 loop: CASSAALKTGEETQYF. The CDR3 DNA sequence: TGTGCCAGCAGCGCCGCCCTCAAGACAGGGGAAGAGACCCAGTACTTC. The full variable domain, in which reference TRBV5-4 and TRBJ2-5 provide the parts outside the CDR3, is ETGVTQSPTHLIKTRGQQVTLRCSSQSGHNTVSWYQQALGQGPQFIFQYYREEENGRGNFPPRFSGLQFPNYSSELNVNALELDDSALYLCASSAALKTGEETQYFGPGTRLLVL.

The chain carries TRBV6-1 and TRBJ1-1; D may be TRBD1 (6 bases). The V gene lost 3 bases and the J gene lost 0 bases, with 14 bases spanning the gap. This CDR3 has 16 amino acids. CDR1 is MNHNS and CDR2 is SASEGT in the germline V gene. CDR3 bases: TGTGCCAGCAGTGACCCCGGGGGGCCTTTGAACACTGAAGCTTTCTTT. It specifies CASSDPGGPLNTEAFF.

V gene TRBV5-5 combines with J gene TRBJ1-6; D is perhaps TRBD1 (6 bases). CDR3 length equals 20 residues. V shed 0 bases and J shed 0 bases, with 19 bases lying between them. CDR1 is SGHKS, CDR2 YYEKEE, per germline (reference sequence). In nucleotides, the CDR3 is TGTGCCAGCAGCTTGGAAAGGGATCTGGACAGAAGCTCCTATAATTCACCCCTCCACTTT. Translated: CASSLERDLDRSSYNSPLHF. Looking up the rest from reference TRBV5-5 and TRBJ1-6 gives the full variable domain: DAGVTQSPTHLIKTRGQQVTLRCSPISGHKSVSWYQQVLGQGPQFIFQYYEKEERGRGNFPDRFSARQFPNYSSELNVNALLLGDSALYLCASSLERDLDRSSYNSPLHFGNGTRLTVT.

V and J are TRBV12-3 or TRBV12-4 and TRBJ1-1, with D unclear. Deletions cut 3 bases from V and 6 bases from J, with 8 bases between. CDR3 size: 12 residues. DNA of the CDR3: TGTGCCAGCAGTTTCGGGTTCGCTGAAGCTTTCTTT. The encoded protein is CASSFGFAEAFF.

The chain uses TRBV10-2 and TRBJ2-2; possibly TRBD2 for D (5 bases). From germline, CDR1 is WSHSY and CDR2 SAAADI. CDR3 length: 14 amino acids. Trimming removed 8 bases at V and 0 bases at J, with 10 bases between. For the CDR3, the DNA is TGCGCCAGCCGGAGGTCCGCGAACACCGGGGAGCTGTTTTTT. Amino acid sequence: CASRRSANTGELFF.

The gene calls are TRBV15 and TRBJ2-1; 11 bases map to TRBD2. The V gene end was trimmed by 0 bases and the J gene end by 2 bases; junction bases not matched to a gene: 6. This CDR3 spans 18 amino acids. The germline CDR1 and CDR2 sequences are LNHNV and YYDKDF (reference sequence). The CDR3 nucleotides are TGTGCCACCAGCAGAGATGGTAGCGGGAGGGGGCCCTACAATGAGCAGTTCTTC. Translated, it gives CATSRDGSGRGPYNEQFF.

This sequence joins TRBV27 and TRBJ1-5, with TRBD1 as a possible D gene (6 bases). The length of the CDR3 is 15 residues. V was pared by 6 bases and J by 0 bases, with 12 bases between. Germline assignment: CDR1 MNHEY and CDR2 SMNVEV (reference sequence). The CDR3 DNA is TGTGCCAGCAGGGGCACAGGGTATAGCAATCAGCCCCAGCATTTT. This codes for CASRGTGYSNQPQHF.

The chain combines TRBV27 with TRBJ1-1; possibly TRBD1 for D (5 bases). Trimming shortened V by 4 bases and J by 1 base, and 16 bases separated the two germline ends. The CDR3 sequence is 16 residues long. Germline CDR1 is MNHEY and CDR2 is SMNVEV (reference sequence). The CDR3 nucleotides read TGTGCCAGCAGTTCGAAGTCCCGTACAGGGAACACTGAAGCTTTCTTT. Its translation is CASSSKSRTGNTEAFF.

V usage is TRBV13 and J usage is TRBJ2-1; 10 bases map to TRBD1. The trim removed 4 bases at V and 3 bases at J, leaving 6 bases unmatched. The CDR3 consists of 16 residues. Germline CDR1 PRHDT, CDR2 FYEKMQ (reference sequence). The CDR3 nucleotides read TGTGCCAGCAGCTGGACAGGGGGAGGGGGCTACAATGAGCAGTTCTTC. It is translated as CASSWTGGGGYNEQFF. Together with reference TRBV13 and TRBJ2-1, the CDR3 gives the full variable domain: AAGVIQSPRHLIKEKRETATLKCYPIPRHDTVYWYQQGPGQDPQFLISFYEKMQSDKGSIPDRFSAQQFSDYHSELNMSSLELGDSALYFCASSWTGGGGYNEQFFGPGTRLTVL.

The genes are TRBV10-3 and TRBJ1-1; 11 positions agree with TRBD1. This CDR3 is 15 amino acids long. V lost 0 bases to trimming and J lost 8 bases; unmatched junction nucleotides: 5. Germline loops: CDR1 ENHRY, CDR2 SYGVKD. This chain's CDR3 is CAISESGQGEIEAFF. The DNA for the CDR3 is TGTGCCATCAGTGAGTCGGGACAGGGGGAAATCGAAGCTTTCTTT.